This record covers a single TCR beta chain. This CDR3 has 14 residues. The entry originates in a study of OX40 agonist ivuxolimab in advanced cancers. The assay was immunoSEQ multiplex PCR, and TCRdb's table has in-frame clones only and misses some. The repertoire holds approximately 70,000 clones, with about 93% as singletons. Sequences were derived from CD4+ or CD8+ T cells sorted from blood, sampled in a trial of the OX40 agonist ivuxolimab. The receptor's source is an adult with an advanced solid tumor such as melanoma, head and neck, liver or kidney cancer. This rearrangement joins TRBV12-1 to TRBJ1-2. TRBV12-1 is marked as a pseudogene. CDR3 coding DNA: TGTGCCAGCAGCTTTGTGGGACGGAACTATGGCTACACCTTC. Amino acids: CASSFVGRNYGYTF.